The TCR beta chain described here comes from a study of T cell changes during pregnancy in multiple sclerosis. Germline V gene sequence: CDR1 SNHLY, CDR2 FYNNEI. V shed 9 bases and J 4 bases; nucleotides not matched to a gene: 2. This CDR3 has 11 amino acids. Repertoires were generated with immunoSEQ multiplex PCR, while TCRdb's copy carries only in-frame clones and drops some. The sample has under 90,000 clones; 85% to 95% are singletons. The V gene is TRBV2, the J gene TRBJ2-7; TRBD1 aligns across 8 bases. The TCR originated in a female donor in good health, enrolled as a control in a pregnancy study. This specimen was peripheral blood, taken in the second trimester of pregnancy. The CDR3 reads CASRTGYEQYF. CDR3 bases: TGTGCCAGTCGGACAGGGTACGAGCAGTACTTC.